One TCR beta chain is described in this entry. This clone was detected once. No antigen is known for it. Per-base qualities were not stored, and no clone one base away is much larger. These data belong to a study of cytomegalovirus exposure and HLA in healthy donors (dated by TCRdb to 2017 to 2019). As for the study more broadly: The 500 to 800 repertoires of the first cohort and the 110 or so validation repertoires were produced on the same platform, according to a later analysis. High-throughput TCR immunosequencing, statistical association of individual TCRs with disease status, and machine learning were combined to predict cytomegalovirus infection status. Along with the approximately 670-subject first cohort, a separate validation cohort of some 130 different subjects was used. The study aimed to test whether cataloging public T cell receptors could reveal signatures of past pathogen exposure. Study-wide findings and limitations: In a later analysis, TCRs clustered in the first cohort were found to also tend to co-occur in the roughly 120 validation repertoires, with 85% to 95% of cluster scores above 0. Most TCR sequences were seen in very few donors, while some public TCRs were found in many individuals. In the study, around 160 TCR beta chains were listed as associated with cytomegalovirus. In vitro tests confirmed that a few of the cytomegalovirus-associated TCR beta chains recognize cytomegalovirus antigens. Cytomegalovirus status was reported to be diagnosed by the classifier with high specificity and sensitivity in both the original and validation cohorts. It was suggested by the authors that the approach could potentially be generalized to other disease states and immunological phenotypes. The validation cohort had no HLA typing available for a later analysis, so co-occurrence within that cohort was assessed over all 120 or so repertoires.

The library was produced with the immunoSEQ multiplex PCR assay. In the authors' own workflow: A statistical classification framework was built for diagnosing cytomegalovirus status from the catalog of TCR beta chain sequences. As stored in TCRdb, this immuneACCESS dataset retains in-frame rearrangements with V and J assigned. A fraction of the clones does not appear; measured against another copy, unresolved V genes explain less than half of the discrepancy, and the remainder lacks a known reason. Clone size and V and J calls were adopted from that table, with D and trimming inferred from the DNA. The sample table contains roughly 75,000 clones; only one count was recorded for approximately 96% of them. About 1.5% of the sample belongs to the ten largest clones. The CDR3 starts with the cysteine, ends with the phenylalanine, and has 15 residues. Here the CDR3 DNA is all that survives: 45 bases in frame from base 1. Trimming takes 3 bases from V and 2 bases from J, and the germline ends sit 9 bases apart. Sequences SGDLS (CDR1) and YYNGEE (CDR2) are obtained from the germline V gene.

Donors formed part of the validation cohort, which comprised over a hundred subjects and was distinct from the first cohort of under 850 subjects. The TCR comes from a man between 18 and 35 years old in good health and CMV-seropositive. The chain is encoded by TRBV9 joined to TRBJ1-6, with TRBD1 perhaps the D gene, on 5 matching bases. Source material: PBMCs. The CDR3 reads CASSERGTYNSPLHF. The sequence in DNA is TGTGCCAGCAGCGAACGGGGGACCTATAATTCACCCCTCCACTTT.